Sequencing of this T cell receptor beta chain was carried out in a study of cytomegalovirus exposure and HLA in healthy donors. The PCR employed 60 Vbeta primers together with 13 Jbeta primers. Generated by immunoSEQ multiplex PCR, the TCRdb table keeps only in-frame clones and is missing some. The sample includes about 180,000 clones, about three quarters of them seen just once. Germline loops: CDR1 SGHRS, CDR2 YFSETQ. The CDR3 has 13 amino acids. V was shortened by 4 bases and J by 1 base, with 8 bases between the two germline ends. The sequencing sample was made of PBMCs. This clonotype was obtained from a man aged 40-55 years in good health and CMV-seropositive. The gene calls are TRBV5-1 and TRBJ1-1, with D possibly matching TRBD1 (6 bases). This CDR3 reads CASSRGQNTEAFF. The CDR3, as DNA: TGCGCCAGCAGCAGGGGACAGAACACTGAAGCTTTCTTT.